The clone carrying this TCR beta chain was seen at least ten times. Its antigen is unknown. This record comes from a study of CD8 T cells in ankylosing spondylitis. Germline V gives CDR1 DFQATT, CDR2 SNEGSKA (reference sequence). V lost 6 bases and J 6 bases, leaving 17 bases between the germline ends. This CDR3 comprises 14 residues. The study, taken as a whole, reports: Enrichment of disease-linked clones was reportedly significant in matched ankylosing spondylitis synovial fluid. A number of the motif variants had already been described in reactive arthritis synovial fluid and blood. Made up of fewer than 10 highly homologous variants, a TCR beta motif appeared characteristic of ankylosing spondylitis blood.

It was by quantitative 5'-RACE with molecular barcodes that TCR beta libraries were made. TCRdb re-derived calls from the 5' RACE reads in MiXCR, one entry per CDR3 protein. The data hold about 130,000 distinct CDR3 sequences, with approximately 9.9% observed a single time. The sample consisted of blood, either unsorted or a sorted T cell fraction (not recorded which). This sequence originates from a male donor with ankylosing spondylitis or in good health (not recorded which). The chain couples TRBV20-1 to TRBJ2-2, with D unresolved. In DNA, the CDR3 is TGCAGTGCCGCTTCTAGATTTGGGGCCGGGGAGCTGTTTTTT. Translation gives CSAASRFGAGELFF.